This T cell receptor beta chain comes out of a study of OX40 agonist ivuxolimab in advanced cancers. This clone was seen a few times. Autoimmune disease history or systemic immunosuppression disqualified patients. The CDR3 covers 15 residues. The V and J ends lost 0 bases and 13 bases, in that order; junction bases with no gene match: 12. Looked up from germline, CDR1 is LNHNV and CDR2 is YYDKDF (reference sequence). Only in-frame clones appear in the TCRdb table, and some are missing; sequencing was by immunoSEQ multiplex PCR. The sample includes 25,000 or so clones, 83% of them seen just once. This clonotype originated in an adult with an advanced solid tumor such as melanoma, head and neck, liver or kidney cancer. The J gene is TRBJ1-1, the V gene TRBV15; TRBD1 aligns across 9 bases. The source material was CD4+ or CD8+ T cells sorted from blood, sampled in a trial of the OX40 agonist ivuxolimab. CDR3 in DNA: TGTGCCACCAGCAGAGACGGACAGGGGAGGCTTGGGGGTTTCTTT. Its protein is CATSRDGQGRLGGFF.